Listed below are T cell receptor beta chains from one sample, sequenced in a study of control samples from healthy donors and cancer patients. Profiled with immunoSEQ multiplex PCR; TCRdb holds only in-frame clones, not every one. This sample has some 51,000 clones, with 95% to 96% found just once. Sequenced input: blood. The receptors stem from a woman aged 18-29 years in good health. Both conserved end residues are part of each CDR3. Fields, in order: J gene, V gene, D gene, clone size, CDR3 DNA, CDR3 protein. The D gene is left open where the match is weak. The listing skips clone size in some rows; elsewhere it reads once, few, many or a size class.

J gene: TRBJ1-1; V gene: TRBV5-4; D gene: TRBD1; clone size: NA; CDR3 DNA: TGTGCCAGCAGCCCGGGGGACAGGGGGAAGAACACTGAAGCTTTCTTT; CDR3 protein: CASSPGDRGKNTEAFF
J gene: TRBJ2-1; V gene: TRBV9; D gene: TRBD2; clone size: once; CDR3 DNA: TGTGCCAGCAGCGTTGACTCCGGGACTATCTACAATGAGCAGTTCTTC; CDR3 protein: CASSVDSGTIYNEQFF
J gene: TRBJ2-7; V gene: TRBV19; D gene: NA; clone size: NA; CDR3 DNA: TGTGCCAGTAGCCCGGACTTAGCCTACGAGCAGTACTTC; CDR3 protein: CASSPDLAYEQYF
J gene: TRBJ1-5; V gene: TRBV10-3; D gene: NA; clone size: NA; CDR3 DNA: TGTGCCACCCAACCCACCGTAAATAGCAATCAGCCCCAGCATTTT; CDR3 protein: CATQPTVNSNQPQHF
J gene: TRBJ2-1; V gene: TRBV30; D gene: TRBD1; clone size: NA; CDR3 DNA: TGTGCCTGGACTAGGGACAGACAATACAATGAGCAGTTCTTC; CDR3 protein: CAWTRDRQYNEQFF
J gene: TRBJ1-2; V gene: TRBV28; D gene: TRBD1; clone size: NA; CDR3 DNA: TGTGCCAGCAGTTCGCCGAGGACAGGGGATGGCTACACCTTC; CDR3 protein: CASSSPRTGDGYTF
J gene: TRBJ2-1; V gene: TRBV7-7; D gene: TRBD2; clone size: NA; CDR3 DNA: TGTGCCAGCAGCTTTGGACTAGCGGGGACGGTCGGATCCTACAATGAGCAGTTCTTC; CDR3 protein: CASSFGLAGTVGSYNEQFF
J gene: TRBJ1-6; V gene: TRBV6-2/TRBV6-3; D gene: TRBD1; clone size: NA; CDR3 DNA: TGTGCCAGCAGCTCCAGGGACAGGGGAAATAATTCACCCCTCCACTTT; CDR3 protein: CASSSRDRGNNSPLHF
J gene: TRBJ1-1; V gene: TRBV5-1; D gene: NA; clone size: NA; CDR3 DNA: TGCGCCAGCAGCACTACTACAGGGAACACTGAAGCTTTCTTT; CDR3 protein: CASSTTTGNTEAFF
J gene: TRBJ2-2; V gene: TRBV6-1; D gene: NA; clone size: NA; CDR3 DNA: TGTGCCAGCAGTGAATCGGCAGGAGTACCCACCGGGGAGCTGTTTTTT; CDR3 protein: CASSESAGVPTGELFF
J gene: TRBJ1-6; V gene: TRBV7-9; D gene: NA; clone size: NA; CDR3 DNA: TGTGCCAGCAACCTTCCCAATTCACCCCTCCACTTT; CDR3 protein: CASNLPNSPLHF
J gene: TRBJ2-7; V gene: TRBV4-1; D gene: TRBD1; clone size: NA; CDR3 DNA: TGCGCCAGCAGCCCAGGGACAGATCCCGAGCAGTACTTC; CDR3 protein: CASSPGTDPEQYF
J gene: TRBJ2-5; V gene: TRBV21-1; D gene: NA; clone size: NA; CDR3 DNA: TGTGCCAGCAGCGAACCCCCCTGGGGGGCGAAAAAGACCCAGTACTTC; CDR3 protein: CASSEPPWGAKKTQYF
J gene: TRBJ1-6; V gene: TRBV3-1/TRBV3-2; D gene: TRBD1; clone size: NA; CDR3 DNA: TGTGCCAGCAGCCAAAGGACAGGTTTCGACTCCTATAATTCACCCCTCCACTTT; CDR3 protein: CASSQRTGFDSYNSPLHF
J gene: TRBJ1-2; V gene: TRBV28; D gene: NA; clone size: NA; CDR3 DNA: TGTGCCAGCAGTCCCGGGACATTCTACTATGGCTACACCTTC; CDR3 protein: CASSPGTFYYGYTF
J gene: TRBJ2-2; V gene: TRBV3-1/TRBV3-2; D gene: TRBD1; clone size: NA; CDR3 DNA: TGTGCCAGCAGAAGAAGTACAGGGGGCGATACCGGGGAGCTGTTTTTT; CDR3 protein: CASRRSTGGDTGELFF
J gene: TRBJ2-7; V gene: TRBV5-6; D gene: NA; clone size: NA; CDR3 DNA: TGTGCCAGCAGCTTGCGCAGTCTGGGGCAGGGCTACGAGCAGTACTTC; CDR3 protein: CASSLRSLGQGYEQYF
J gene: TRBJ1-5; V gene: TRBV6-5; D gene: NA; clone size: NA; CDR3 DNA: TGTGCCAGCAGTTCGGGTCTCAATATCAATCAGCCCCAGCATTTT; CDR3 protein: CASSSGLNINQPQHF
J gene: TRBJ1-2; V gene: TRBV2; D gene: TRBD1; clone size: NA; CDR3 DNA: TGTGCCAGCAGTGAGTCCCGGGACAGAGTCTACACCTTC; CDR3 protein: CASSESRDRVYTF
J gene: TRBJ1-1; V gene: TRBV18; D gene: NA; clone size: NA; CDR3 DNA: TGTGCCAGCTCACCGGGAGGGATCGCTGAAGCTTTCTTT; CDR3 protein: CASSPGGIAEAFF
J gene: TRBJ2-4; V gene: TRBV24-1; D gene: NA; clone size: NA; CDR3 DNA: TGTGCCACCAGTGACGCGTATGGTCCCAAAAACATTCAGTACTTC; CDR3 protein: CATSDAYGPKNIQYF
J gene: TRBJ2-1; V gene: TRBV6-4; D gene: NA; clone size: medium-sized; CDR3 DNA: TGTGCCAGCAGTGACTCGGGCTACAATGAGCAGTTCTTC; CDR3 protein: CASSDSGYNEQFF
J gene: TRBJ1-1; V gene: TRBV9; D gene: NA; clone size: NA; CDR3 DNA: TGTGCCAGCAGCGCGAAAGGAAACACTGAAGCTTTCTTT; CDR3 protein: CASSAKGNTEAFF
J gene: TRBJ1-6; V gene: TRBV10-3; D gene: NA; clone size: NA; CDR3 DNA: TGTGCCATCAGTGGCGGTAATTCACCCCTCCACTTT; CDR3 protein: CAISGGNSPLHF
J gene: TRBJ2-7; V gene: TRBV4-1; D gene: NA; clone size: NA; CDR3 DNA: TGCGCCAGCAGCCGACTGACTCTACTTGGGGACGAGCAGTACTTC; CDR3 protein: CASSRLTLLGDEQYF
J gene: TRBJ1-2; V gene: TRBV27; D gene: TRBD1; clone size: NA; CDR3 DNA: TGTGCCAGCAAGGTGGGACAGGGGTATGGCTACACCTTC; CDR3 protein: CASKVGQGYGYTF
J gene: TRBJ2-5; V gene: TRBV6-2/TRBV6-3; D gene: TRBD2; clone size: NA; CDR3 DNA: TGTGCCAGCAGTTACGGGCGATCTAGCGGGGGATGGGAGACCCAGTACTTC; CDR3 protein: CASSYGRSSGGWETQYF
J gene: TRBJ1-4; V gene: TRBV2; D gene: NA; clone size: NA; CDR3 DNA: TGTGCCAGCAGTCCCAGTTATTCAACTAATGAAAAACTGTTTTTT; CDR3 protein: CASSPSYSTNEKLFF
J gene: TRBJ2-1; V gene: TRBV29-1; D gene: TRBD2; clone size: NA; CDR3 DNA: TGCAGCGTATTAGCGGGGTACAATGAGCAGTTCTTC; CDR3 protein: CSVLAGYNEQFF
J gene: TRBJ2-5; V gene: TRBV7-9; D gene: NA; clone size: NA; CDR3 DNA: TGTGCCAGCAGCTTAATGGGTGGCCAAGAGACCCAGTACTTC; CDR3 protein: CASSLMGGQETQYF
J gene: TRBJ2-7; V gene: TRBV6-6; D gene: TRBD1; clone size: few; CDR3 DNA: TGTGCCAGCAGCACCGGGACAGGGGGGTACGAGCAGTACTTC; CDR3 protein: CASSTGTGGYEQYF
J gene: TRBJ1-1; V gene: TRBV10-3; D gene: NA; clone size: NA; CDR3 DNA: TGTGCCATCAGGGGCTGGGGATCGGACGCTGAAGCTTTCTTT; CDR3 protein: CAIRGWGSDAEAFF
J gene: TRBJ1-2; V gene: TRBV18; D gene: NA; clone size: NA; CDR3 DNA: TGTGCCAGCTCACCGACGACGGACAGCCTGAGGGGCTACACCTTC; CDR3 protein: CASSPTTDSLRGYTF
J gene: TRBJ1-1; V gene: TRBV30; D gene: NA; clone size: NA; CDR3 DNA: TGTGCCTGGAGAAGGTTATTTGATGATAACACTGAAGCTTTCTTT; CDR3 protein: CAWRRLFDDNTEAFF
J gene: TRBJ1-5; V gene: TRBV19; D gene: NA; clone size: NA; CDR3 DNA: TGTGCCAGTAGTATATATCGTCAGCCCCAGCATTTT; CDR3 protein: CASSIYRQPQHF
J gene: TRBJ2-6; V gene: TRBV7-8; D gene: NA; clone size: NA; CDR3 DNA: TGTGCCAGCAGCCGTGCCGGGGGCTCTGGGGCCAACGTCCTGACTTTC; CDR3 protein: CASSRAGGSGANVLTF
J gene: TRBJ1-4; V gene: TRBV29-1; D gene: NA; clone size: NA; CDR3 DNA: TGCAGCGTTTTGACAGGCTGGGGGACTAATGAAAAACTGTTTTTT; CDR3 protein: CSVLTGWGTNEKLFF
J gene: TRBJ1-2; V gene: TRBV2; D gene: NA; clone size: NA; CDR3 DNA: TGTGCCAGCAGTACCCAGGGACGGAACTATGGCTACACCTTC; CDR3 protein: CASSTQGRNYGYTF
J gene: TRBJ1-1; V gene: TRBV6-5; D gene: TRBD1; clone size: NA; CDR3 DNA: TGTGCCAGCAGTTCTCCGGACAGGATGAACACTGAAGCTTTCTTT; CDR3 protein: CASSSPDRMNTEAFF
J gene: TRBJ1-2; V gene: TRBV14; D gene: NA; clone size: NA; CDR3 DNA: TGTGCCAGCAGCCCCGGGGGACGGACTTACTATGGCTACACCTTC; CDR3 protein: CASSPGGRTYYGYTF
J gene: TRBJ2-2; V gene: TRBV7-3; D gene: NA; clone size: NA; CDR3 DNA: TGTGCCAGCAGCTTCCAAGGCGGGGAGCTGTTTTTT; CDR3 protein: CASSFQGGELFF
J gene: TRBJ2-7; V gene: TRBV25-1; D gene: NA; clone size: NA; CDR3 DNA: TGTGCCAGCAGTGAAGGGAAGCTGGAGCAGTACTTC; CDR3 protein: CASSEGKLEQYF
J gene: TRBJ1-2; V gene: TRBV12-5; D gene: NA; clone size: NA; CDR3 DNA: TGTGCTAGTGGTACTGCTCTATATGGCTACACCTTC; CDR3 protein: CASGTALYGYTF